These 14 T cell receptor beta chains were all obtained from the same sample, sequenced in a study of OX40 agonist ivuxolimab in advanced cancers. Sequenced by immunoSEQ multiplex PCR; TCRdb stores in-frame clones only, minus some. The sample holds 50,000 to 75,000 clones, around 86% seen once. Sequenced here: CD4+ or CD8+ T cells sorted from blood, sampled in a trial of the OX40 agonist ivuxolimab. The receptor source for this set is an adult with an advanced solid tumor such as melanoma, head and neck, liver or kidney cancer.

The chain has TRBV5-1 and TRBJ1-6; D unresolved. CDR1 is SGHRS, CDR2 YFSETQ, per germline. V was shortened by 5 bases and J by 9 bases, with 21 bases between the two germline ends. The CDR3 runs to 16 residues. CDR3 in amino acids: CASRDRTADGGSPLHF. The CDR3 DNA reads as TGCGCCAGCAGAGATAGGACCGCCGACGGTGGTTCACCCCTCCACTTT.

The chain links TRBV13 to TRBJ1-4; 11 bases agree with TRBD1. CDR1 and CDR2 from the germline V gene are PRHDT and FYEKMQ (reference sequence). The CDR3 runs to 16 residues. Unmatched junction bases numbered 9, after V lost 4 bases and J lost 8 bases. The CDR3 DNA reads TGTGCCAGCAGCTCGAACCCCGGGACAGGGGGGGAAAAACTGTTTTTT. It yields the protein CASSSNPGTGGEKLFF.

V gene TRBV6-4 combines with J gene TRBJ1-2; the D is unclear. Trimming shortened V by 7 bases and J by 4 bases, and 13 bases separated the two germline ends. Germline V gene data show CDR1 as MRHNA and CDR2 as SNTAGT. There are 13 residues in the CDR3. CDR3 in amino acids: CASTPSRTYGYTF. For the CDR3, the DNA is TGTGCCAGCACGCCTAGTCGGACCTATGGCTACACCTTC.

The gene calls are TRBV6-1 and TRBJ1-4; no definite D call. The ends were cut back, 1 base at V and 6 bases at J, with 18 bases in the middle. The CDR3 runs to 17 residues. Germline CDR1 is MNHNS and CDR2 is SASEGT. CDR3 region: CASSEDGGGFSHEKLFF. The CDR3, as DNA: TGTGCCAGCAGTGAAGACGGAGGAGGTTTTTCTCATGAAAAACTGTTTTTT.

The chain links TRBV5-1 to TRBJ2-3; a weak D match, TRBD2 (6 bases). The length of the CDR3 is 15 residues. Trimming left V 1 base short and J 1 base short, with 10 bases between. Germline CDR1 SGHRS, CDR2 YFSETQ. The CDR3 DNA is TGCGCCAGCAGCTTGTCGGCGGGGCGCACAGATACGCAGTATTTT. It codes for CASSLSAGRTDTQYF.

The chain carries TRBV7-3 and TRBJ1-1; D unresolved. V shed 4 bases and J shed 3 bases, with 9 bases lying between them. The CDR3 extends over 13 amino acids. Germline V gives CDR1 SGHTA, CDR2 FQGTGA. The CDR3 sequence: CASSSNWDTEAFF. The CDR3 DNA is TGTGCCAGCAGCTCAAATTGGGACACTGAAGCTTTCTTT.

V usage is TRBV7-2 and J usage is TRBJ2-6, with no clear D. V lost 9 bases and J 2 bases, leaving 2 bases between the germline ends. CDR3 length: 11 amino acids. Germline V CDR1 and CDR2: SGHTA, FQGNSA. CDR3 coding DNA: TGTGCCAGTACTGGGGCCAACGTCCTGACTTTC. As protein: CASTGANVLTF.

V gene TRBV7-3 combines with J gene TRBJ2-7; D gene uncertain. The CDR3 runs 16 residues. V lost 0 bases and J 2 bases, leaving 14 bases between the germline ends. Germline CDR1 and CDR2: SGHTA and FQGTGA. CDR3 in amino acids: CASSLTSGTATYEQYF. The CDR3 nucleotides read TGTGCCAGCAGCTTAACATCTGGCACGGCAACCTACGAGCAGTACTTC. The entire variable domain, with the rest obtained from reference TRBV7-3 and TRBJ2-7, is as follows: GAGVSQTPSNKVTEKGKYVELRCDPISGHTALYWYRQSLGQGPEFLIYFQGTGAADDSGLPNDRFFAVRPEGSVSTLKIQRTERGDSAVYLCASSLTSGTATYEQYFGPGTRLTVT.

This CDR3 reads CASSLSTGVAPYEQYF. As DNA, the CDR3 is TGTGCCAGCAGTTTATCGACGGGGGTCGCCCCCTACGAGCAGTACTTC. The chain is built from TRBV28 and TRBJ2-5; a possible D gene is TRBD2 (6 bases). The J call could be wrong; TRBJ2-7 is a better fit for the DNA end. Germline V gene sequence: CDR1 MDHEN, CDR2 SYDVKM. The CDR3 length is 16 residues.

The chain joins TRBV6-5 to TRBJ1-6; TRBD1 aligns across 8 bases. The CDR3 has 14 amino acids. CDR1 is MNHEY and CDR2 is SVGAGI in the germline V gene. The ends lost 6 bases at V and 6 bases at J; junction bases unmatched: 4. CDR3 protein: CASRIGQGNSPLHF. The CDR3 DNA sequence: TGTGCCAGCAGGATTGGACAGGGTAATTCACCCCTCCACTTT.

This chain uses TRBV30 with TRBJ2-1; D is unclear. Germline V gives CDR1 GTSNPN, CDR2 SVGIG (reference sequence). V gave up 2 bases and J gave up 5 bases, with 4 bases separating them. The CDR3 loop spans 11 amino acids. CDR3 sequence reads: CAWSTNNEQFF. The DNA for the CDR3 is TGTGCCTGGAGTACGAACAATGAGCAGTTCTTC.

This clone was found once. The V and J genes are TRBV7-8 and TRBJ2-7, with TRBD1 matching over 11 bases. This CDR3 is built from 19 residues. Trimming removed 5 bases from V and 0 bases from J; junction bases left unmatched: 15. Per germline, CDR1 SGHVS and CDR2 FQNEAQ. The CDR3 reads CASSPHRTGGGGSSYEQYF. The CDR3, as DNA: TGTGCCAGCAGCCCCCACCGGACAGGGGGCGGGGGAAGCTCCTACGAGCAGTACTTC.

V usage is TRBV28 and J usage is TRBJ2-4; TRBD1 might be the D (5 bases). This CDR3 contains 13 residues. The ends were cut back, 3 bases at V and 6 bases at J, with 9 bases in the middle. The germline V gene encodes CDR1 MDHEN and CDR2 SYDVKM. This chain's CDR3 is CASSFGDRNIQYF. CDR3 nucleotide sequence: TGTGCCAGCAGTTTTGGAGACAGAAACATTCAGTACTTC.

This clone came up a few times. The chain is built from TRBV28 and TRBJ1-6; D is undetermined. CDR1 and CDR2 (germline): MDHEN, SYDVKM. Trimming removed 5 bases from V and 4 bases from J, with 15 bases in between. The CDR3 covers 16 residues. The CDR3 is CASSPPTLGYNSPLHF. As DNA, the CDR3 is TGTGCCAGCAGTCCACCGACACTAGGTTATAATTCACCCCTCCACTTT.